A selection of T cell receptor beta chains follows, all from one sample in a study of blood T cell repertoires in COVID-19. TCRdb's table, derived via immunoSEQ multiplex PCR, lists solely in-frame clones and lacks some. The sample records a few hundred thousand clones, 80% to 90% being singletons. Sequences were obtained from peripheral blood. The receptors originated from a woman between 45 and 60 years old with acute or convalescent COVID-19. The CDR3 runs from the conserved cysteine through the conserved F or W. D genes are given only for firm matches. Clone size appears in some rows only: once, few, many, or a class for an expanded clone.

cdr3_length	v_call	j_call	clone_size	d_call	cdr3_nt	cdr3_aa
19	TRBV7-2	TRBJ2-1	.	TRBD2	TGTGCCAGCAGCCCGGGACTAGCGGGAGCCCGCGACACCTACAATGAGCAGTTCTTC	CASSPGLAGARDTYNEQFF
12	TRBV10-1	TRBJ1-5	.	.	TGCGCCAGCAGTGTTTCGGAGCAGCCCCAGCATTTT	CASSVSEQPQHF
15	TRBV7-2	TRBJ1-6	few	.	TGTGCCAGCAATCGGGGCGGGGCTTCGGGTTCACCCCTCCACTTT	CASNRGGASGSPLHF
14	TRBV18	TRBJ1-2	.	.	TGTGCCAGCTCACCACTATGGCAGGAGGATGGCTACACCTTC	CASSPLWQEDGYTF
15	TRBV9	TRBJ1-4	.	.	TGTGCCAGCAGCGTAAGGGGGACCTCTAATGAAAAACTGTTTTTT	CASSVRGTSNEKLFF
12	TRBV10-1	TRBJ1-1	once	.	TGCGCCAGCAGCCGAAGCAACACTGAAGCTTTCTTT	CASSRSNTEAFF
15	TRBV3-1/TRBV3-2	TRBJ1-2	.	.	TGTGCCAGCAGCAGACTGGGGGGTACTAACTATGGCTACACCTTC	CASSRLGGTNYGYTF
17	TRBV5-4	TRBJ2-3	.	TRBD2	TGTGCCAGCAGCTCGGGACTAGCGGGAGGGCAGGGAGATACGCAGTATTTT	CASSSGLAGGQGDTQYF
13	TRBV10-3	TRBJ1-6	.	.	TGTGCCATCACTGACAGTAATAATTCACCCCTCCACTTT	CAITDSNNSPLHF
18	TRBV18	TRBJ1-5	.	TRBD1	TGTGCCAGCTCACCATGGGGACAGGGTATCGGTAGCAATCAGCCCCAGCATTTT	CASSPWGQGIGSNQPQHF
12	TRBV30	TRBJ1-2	.	.	TGTGCCTGGGGTCCTTATCCAACAAACTACACCTTC	CAWGPYPTNYTF
17	TRBV19	TRBJ2-2	.	TRBD2	TGTGCCAGTAGGTCGAGACTAGCGGGTTTCGACACCGGGGAGCTGTTTTTT	CASRSRLAGFDTGELFF
12	TRBV7-9	TRBJ2-1	.	.	TGTGCCAGCAGCCCCAGCTACAATGAGCAGTTCTTC	CASSPSYNEQFF
15	TRBV2	TRBJ2-1	.	.	TGTGCCAGCAGTGAGATGGGGGCCTCCTACAATGAGCAGTTCTTC	CASSEMGASYNEQFF
18	TRBV4-1	TRBJ1-6	.	.	TGCGCCAGCAGCCAAGATGGGGGGGTAGGGCCCTATAATTCACCCCTCCACTTT	CASSQDGGVGPYNSPLHF
13	TRBV2	TRBJ1-4	.	.	TGTGCCAGCGCCAGGGAATCTAATGAAAAACTGTTTTTT	CASARESNEKLFF
16	TRBV3-1/TRBV3-2	TRBJ2-5	.	TRBD2	TGTGCCAGCAGCTCGACACTAGCGGGGGGGCAAGAGACCCAGTACTTC	CASSSTLAGGQETQYF
12	TRBV19	TRBJ1-2	.	.	TGTGCCAGTAGTTTGCAAGGGAGAGGCTACACCTTC	CASSLQGRGYTF